This T cell receptor (beta chain) was sequenced during a study of OX40 agonist ivuxolimab in advanced cancers. Concerning this clone itself: Its specificity is not known.

Sequencing used immunoSEQ multiplex PCR; TCRdb keeps in-frame clones, though not all of them. The data show some 130,000 clones, about 92% seen once. The germline CDR1 and CDR2 sequences are SGHAT and FQNNGV. With 5 bases clipped from V and 6 bases from J, the junction kept 8 bases outside the gene matches. There are 15 residues in the CDR3. Regarding the study as a whole: It was not determined which antigens were specifically recognized by the peripheral T cells that had undergone clonal expansion.

The TCR comes from an adult with an advanced solid tumor such as melanoma, head and neck, liver or kidney cancer. The material sequenced was CD4+ or CD8+ T cells sorted from blood, taken in a trial of the OX40 agonist ivuxolimab. The gene calls are TRBV11-2 and TRBJ2-2; 8 bases are a match to TRBD2. This chain's CDR3 is CASSRGGLGAGELFF. In nucleotides, the CDR3 is TGTGCCAGCAGCCGAGGGGGACTAGGGGCCGGGGAGCTGTTTTTT. Full variable domain (rest looked up from reference TRBV11-2 and TRBJ2-2): EAGVAQSPRYKIIEKRQSVAFWCNPISGHATLYWYQQILGQGPKLLIQFQNNGVVDDSQLPKDRFSAERLKGVDSTLKIQPAKLEDSAVYLCASSRGGLGAGELFFGEGSRLTVL.